The 8 T cell receptor beta chains below were found in one sample sequenced in a study of T cells after yellow fever vaccination. TCRdb fed the 5' RACE reads into MiXCR, producing one record per CDR3 protein. Seen here are around 320,000 distinct CDR3 sequences, 8.7% observed once, and the top ten hold 3% to 3.5%. The sample in question was CD4+ T cells sorted from PBMCs, obtained 5 days after the yellow fever booster vaccination. The source is a man between 18 and 35 years old who received the YFV17D yellow fever vaccine.

This chain links TRBV19 with TRBJ2-7, with D perhaps matching TRBD2 (5 bases). The CDR3 runs 15 residues. CDR1 is LNHDA, CDR2 SQIVND, per germline (reference sequence). The V and J ends lost 2 bases and 2 bases respectively, with 13 bases between them. In DNA form, the CDR3 reads TGTGCCAGTAGTATATCGGAGGCGTACCCCTACGAGCAGTACTTC. As protein: CASSISEAYPYEQYF.

There are a few counts of this clonotype. The chain joins TRBV6-2 or TRBV6-3 to TRBJ2-7; unclear D gene. Germline assignment: CDR1 MNHEY and CDR2 SVGEGT. V dropped 2 bases and J dropped 6 bases, with 11 bases sitting between them. The CDR3 runs to 13 residues. CDR3 loop: CASSYRDLSEQYV. CDR3 bases: TGTGCCAGCAGTTACCGAGACTTGAGCGAGCAGTACGTC.

This sequence joins TRBV12-3 or TRBV12-4 and TRBJ1-2, with D possibly being TRBD1 (6 bases). The CDR3 totals 12 residues. Between the trimmed V and J ends, which lost 4 bases and 9 bases, there was a span of 12 bases. The CDR3 sequence is CASSYRQASYTF. The CDR3 DNA follows: TGTGCCAGCAGTTATCGACAGGCGAGCTACACCTTC.

This clonotype was counted between two and nine times. The rearrangement joins TRBV5-1 to TRBJ1-1; 8 positions agree with TRBD1. The CDR3 loop spans 13 amino acids. V dropped 5 bases and J dropped 3; count of bases not matched to a gene: 3. Germline CDR1 reads SGHRS; CDR2 reads YFSETQ. As DNA, the CDR3 is TGCGCCAGCAGGAAGGACAGGGACACTGAAGCTTTCTTT. It specifies CASRKDRDTEAFF. The full variable domain, completed using reference TRBV5-1 and TRBJ1-1, is KAGVTQTPRYLIKTRGQQVTLSCSPISGHRSVSWYQQTPGQGLQFLFEYFSETQRNKGNFPGRFSGRQFSNSRSEMNVSTLELGDSALYLCASRKDRDTEAFFGQGTRLTVV.

This clonotype was counted a few times. The V call is TRBV7-3, the J call TRBJ2-3; 10 bases fit TRBD2. V was clipped by 5 bases and J by 1 base; unmatched bases: 6. The CDR3 is made up of 16 amino acids. Germline CDR1 is SGHTA and CDR2 is FQGTGA. The CDR3, as DNA: TGTGCCAGCAGCAGAGCTAGCGGGGGACGCACAGATACGCAGTATTTT. Its translation is CASSRASGGRTDTQYF.

This rearrangement joins TRBV11-2 to TRBJ2-3, with a weak D call TRBD2 (6 bases). With 2 bases removed from V and 8 bases from J, the gap between germline ends came to 14 bases. Germline CDR1 and CDR2: SGHAT and FQNNGV. This CDR3 contains 14 residues. In nucleotides, the CDR3 is TGTGCCAGCAGCTTAAATCATGGAGGGTTTACGCAGTATTTT. Amino acid sequence: CASSLNHGGFTQYF.

This clonotype has at least ten counts. This chain connects TRBV10-3 to TRBJ1-4; D is possibly TRBD1 (5 bases). CDR1 is ENHRY, CDR2 SYGVKD, per germline. V lost 6 bases and J lost 6, with 11 bases in between. The CDR3 is 13 residues long. As DNA, the CDR3 is TGTGCCATCAGCCGGGACTTGGATGAAAAACTGTTTTTT. It is translated as CAISRDLDEKLFF.

The rearrangement uses TRBV5-1 and TRBJ2-1; D is ambiguous. This CDR3 comprises 13 residues. The V and J ends lost 4 bases and 7 bases respectively, with 12 bases between them. Germline lookup yields CDR1 SGHRS and CDR2 YFSETQ. CDR3 bases: TGCGCCAGCAGCCTCGCCATTTGGAATGAGCAGTTCTTC. Amino acid sequence: CASSLAIWNEQFF.